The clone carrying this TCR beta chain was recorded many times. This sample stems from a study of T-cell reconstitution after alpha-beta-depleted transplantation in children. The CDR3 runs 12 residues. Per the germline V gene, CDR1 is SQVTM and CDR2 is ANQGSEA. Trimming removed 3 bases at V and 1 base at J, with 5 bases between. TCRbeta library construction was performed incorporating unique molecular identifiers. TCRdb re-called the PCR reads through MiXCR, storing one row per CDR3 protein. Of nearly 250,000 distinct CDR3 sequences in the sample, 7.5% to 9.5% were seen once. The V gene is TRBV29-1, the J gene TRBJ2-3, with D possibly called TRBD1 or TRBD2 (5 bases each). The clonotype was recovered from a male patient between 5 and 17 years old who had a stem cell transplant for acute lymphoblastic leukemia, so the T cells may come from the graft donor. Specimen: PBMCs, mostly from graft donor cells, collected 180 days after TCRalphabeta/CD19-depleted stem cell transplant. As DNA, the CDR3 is TGCAGCGTTGAGGGGGGCACAGATACGCAGTATTTT. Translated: CSVEGGTDTQYF.